Shown below are 21 T cell receptor beta chains from a single sample sequenced in a study of blood T cells in healthy people across ages. Primed by a sample-barcoded 5' primer and a J-beta primer mix, a second PCR proceeded for 7 to 11 cycles. MiXCR, run by TCRdb on the 5' RACE reads, gives a single entry per CDR3 protein. The table includes fewer than 700,000 distinct CDR3 sequences, roughly two fifths detected once. Sequenced material: blood. These receptors all come from a man older than 75 in good health.

Remarks on this clonotype: The junction departs from the called germline gene at one end, perhaps through a read error. The chain couples TRBV6-2 or TRBV6-3 to TRBJ2-3; D ambiguous. Germline V CDR1 and CDR2: MNHEY, SVGEGT. The CDR3 is 12 residues long. The CDR3 sequence: CGSSYSTDTQYF. The CDR3 coding sequence is TGTGGCAGCAGTTACTCGACAGATACGCAGTATTTT.

At least ten counts were recorded for this clonotype. The chain employs TRBV12-3 or TRBV12-4 and TRBJ2-7; 9 bases match TRBD1. The CDR3 extends over 14 amino acids. J gave up 2 bases and V 9 bases, and 8 bases lay outside the gene matches. The chain's CDR3 is CASRRTGATYEQYF. The CDR3, as DNA: TGTGCCAGTAGGCGGACAGGGGCCACCTACGAGCAGTACTTC.

V is TRBV28 and J is TRBJ2-1, with 10 nucleotides matching TRBD2. CDR1 is MDHEN, CDR2 SYDVKM, per germline. The CDR3 extends over 15 amino acids. V was pared by 7 bases and J by 7 bases, with 10 bases of the junction left unmatched. CDR3 in amino acids: CASNVLAGERNEQFF. CDR3 nucleotides: TGTGCCAGCAATGTCCTAGCGGGGGAAAGGAATGAGCAGTTCTTC.

The chain is built from TRBV2 and TRBJ2-4, with TRBD2 matching 10 bases. The tail of the sequence fits TRBJ2-7 better, so the J call may be wrong. Germline V lookup: CDR1 SNHLY, CDR2 FYNNEI. CDR3 size: 16 residues. The CDR3 here is CASSGARVAGGAEQYF. The CDR3, as DNA: TGTGCCAGCAGTGGAGCCCGGGTAGCGGGAGGTGCCGAGCAGTACTTC.

Concerning this clonotype: Given a much more abundant clone one base away, this may be a read error. The chain links TRBV7-3 to TRBJ2-5; D is perhaps TRBD1 (7 bases). The germline V gene has CDR1 SGHTA and CDR2 FQGTGA. Trimming cost V 5 bases and J 5 bases, with 15 bases left between them. This CDR3 spans 14 amino acids. CDR3: CASSLNGGGETQYF. DNA for the CDR3: TGTGCCAGCAGCCTGAATGGAGGGGGCGAGACCCAGTACTTC.

The V and J genes are TRBV5-1 and TRBJ1-1; the match to TRBD1 covers 12 bases. This CDR3 region has 17 residues. Germline V lookup: CDR1 SGHRS, CDR2 YFSETQ. Unmatched junction bases numbered 7, after V lost 3 bases and J lost 1 base. The DNA for the CDR3 is TGCGCCAGCAGCTCAGATGGGACAGGGGGCTGGAACACTGAAGCTTTCTTT. Its protein is CASSSDGTGGWNTEAFF.

This clonotype was recorded at least ten times. V is TRBV7-2 and J is TRBJ1-6, with D possibly matching TRBD1 (6 bases). Germline values: CDR1 SGHTA, CDR2 FQGNSA. The CDR3 is 14 residues long. V shed 6 bases and J shed 8 bases, with 14 bases lying between them. For the CDR3, the DNA is TGTGCCAGCAGACGAACAGGGCCTCATTCACCCCTCCACTTT. It codes for CASRRTGPHSPLHF.

This clonotype has more than one count but fewer than ten. This chain joins TRBV20-1 and TRBJ2-5, with 8 bases matching TRBD2. The CDR3 sequence is 15 residues long. CDR1 and CDR2 (germline): DFQATT, SNEGSKA (reference sequence). After removal of 3 bases from V and 1 base from J, the junction contained 7 bases not matched to a gene. CDR3 protein: CSASVGGRIQETQYF. For the CDR3, the DNA is TGCAGTGCTAGTGTTGGCGGGAGGATCCAAGAGACCCAGTACTTC.

Only a few counts were recorded for this clonotype. The rearrangement links TRBV6-2 or TRBV6-3 to TRBJ2-3; 11 bases fit TRBD2. The V gene end was trimmed by 5 bases and the J gene end by 2 bases; junction bases not matched to a gene: 6. Per germline, CDR1 MNHEY and CDR2 SVGEGT. The CDR3 loop spans 16 amino acids. This chain's CDR3 is CASSKPTSGTTDTQYF. The CDR3 nucleotides are TGTGCCAGCAGTAAGCCGACTAGCGGGACCACAGATACGCAGTATTTT.

This clonotype was detected a few times. The V gene is TRBV12-3 or TRBV12-4, the J gene TRBJ1-5; 9 bases fit TRBD1. The ends lost 6 bases at V and 1 base at J; junction bases unmatched: 7. The CDR3 extends over 16 amino acids. CDR3 sequence: CASRSGTGKSNQPQHF. Written as DNA, the CDR3 is TGTGCCAGCAGGTCCGGGACAGGGAAGAGCAATCAGCCCCAGCATTTT.

The chain carries TRBV11-2 and TRBJ2-5, with TRBD2 matching 7 bases. The V and J ends lost 5 bases and 2 bases, in that order; junction bases with no gene match: 5. This CDR3 is 14 amino acids long. Germline V lookup: CDR1 SGHAT, CDR2 FQNNGV. The CDR3 is CASSTSASQETQYF. In DNA form, the CDR3 reads TGTGCCAGCAGCACTAGCGCGTCTCAAGAGACCCAGTACTTC.

CDR3 DNA: TGTGCCAGCAGCTCGCTACCGGGGGCCTACAATGAGCAGTTCTTC. Residues: CASSSLPGAYNEQFF. The V call is TRBV7-2, the J call TRBJ2-1; perhaps TRBD2 as D (6 bases). Germline V CDR1 and CDR2: SGHTA, FQGNSA. This CDR3 has 15 amino acids. Trimming left V 4 bases short and J 2 bases short, with 12 bases between.

This clonotype was detected many times. The chain is built from TRBV4-1 and TRBJ1-2; a weak D match, TRBD1 (5 bases). Per germline, CDR1 MGHRA and CDR2 YSYEKL. The V end was cut by 0 bases, the J end by 8 bases, with 19 bases between. CDR3 length: 16 amino acids. The CDR3 is CASSQEGVQLSLGYTF. CDR3 coding DNA: TGCGCCAGCAGCCAAGAGGGGGTTCAACTCTCTTTGGGCTACACCTTC.

The chain is built from TRBV18 and TRBJ2-3; no clear D gene. The V and J ends lost 5 bases and 3 bases respectively, with 21 bases between them. The CDR3 sequence is 17 residues long. Looked up from germline, CDR1 is KGHSH and CDR2 is LQKENI. The CDR3: CASSNRPDSGRTDTQYF. For the CDR3, the DNA is TGTGCCAGCTCAAATAGACCAGATTCAGGCCGGACAGATACGCAGTATTTT.

The gene calls are TRBV27 and TRBJ2-1; no clear D gene. The CDR3 contains 14 residues. Germline V gene lookup returns CDR1 MNHEY and CDR2 SMNVEV (reference sequence). With 5 bases removed from V and 10 bases from J, the gap between germline ends came to 18 bases. For the CDR3, the DNA is TGTGCCAGCAGTGTAGAGATTGGGCATTCGGAGCAGTTCTTC. Translation: CASSVEIGHSEQFF.

This chain links TRBV5-5 with TRBJ2-7; 11 nucleotides align to TRBD1. V was pared by 0 bases and J by 7 bases, with 9 bases of the junction left unmatched. This CDR3 is 16 amino acids long. Germline V gene data show CDR1 as SGHKS and CDR2 as YYEKEE (reference sequence). Written as DNA, the CDR3 is TGTGCCAGCAGCTTGGTAGCTGGGACAGGGGGTCTGGAGCAGTACTTC. Protein sequence: CASSLVAGTGGLEQYF.

This clonotype was picked up a small number of times. The J gene is TRBJ2-3, the V gene TRBV25-1; possibly TRBD1 or TRBD2 for D (5 bases each). The germline V and J ends were trimmed by 5 bases and 4 bases, with 16 bases remaining between them. CDR1 and CDR2 from the germline V gene are MGHDK and SYGVNS. The CDR3 is made up of 15 amino acids. The CDR3 region has the DNA TGTGCCAGCAGTCCCCCACGGGGCAGGGCAGATACGCAGTATTTT. It encodes CASSPPRGRADTQYF.

This chain joins TRBV12-3 or TRBV12-4 and TRBJ1-2; D not resolved. The ends were cut back, 3 bases at V and 7 bases at J, with 15 bases in the middle. CDR3 length: 14 residues. CDR3 nucleotides: TGTGCCAGCAGTTTGACACAGAAGTCTCGTGGCTACACCTTC. The encoded protein is CASSLTQKSRGYTF.

This clonotype was detected many times. V usage is TRBV7-2 and J usage is TRBJ2-5; 8 positions match TRBD2. From germline, CDR1 is SGHTA and CDR2 FQGNSA. With 5 bases clipped from V and 5 bases from J, the junction kept 19 bases outside the gene matches. The CDR3 runs to 18 residues. The CDR3 reads CASSPVADSGEASETQYF. The DNA for the CDR3 is TGTGCCAGCAGCCCCGTAGCTGATAGCGGGGAGGCAAGCGAGACCCAGTACTTC.

The genes are TRBV9 and TRBJ2-7; possible D gene TRBD2, 5 bases. Trimming left V 0 bases short and J 2 bases short, with 12 bases between. The CDR3 extends over 15 amino acids. Germline CDR1 and CDR2: SGDLS and YYNGEE. As DNA, the CDR3 is TGTGCCAGCAGCGTAGTTCCTAGCCCCACCTACGAGCAGTACTTC. This sequence encodes CASSVVPSPTYEQYF.

The V gene is TRBV7-2, the J gene TRBJ1-1; D is uncertain. Germline values: CDR1 SGHTA, CDR2 FQGNSA. Trimming took off 3 bases at V and 4 bases at J, with 15 bases between the two ends. This CDR3 is built from 15 residues. CDR3 DNA: TGTGCCAGCAGCTTTGGTAGCGGGAGCTTCACTGAAGCTTTCTTT. This translates into CASSFGSGSFTEAFF.